This TCR beta chain was identified during a study of shared clonotypes between healthy human individuals. Germline CDR1 reads LNHDA; CDR2 reads SQIVND (reference sequence). Germline trimming cut 1 base from V and 3 bases from J; bases unmatched to any gene: 1. The CDR3 totals 15 residues. Naive CD8 cells lacked CD45RO and underwent positive selection for CCR7, leaving out terminally differentiated effector memory CD45RA+ cells. A roughly 220 ng quantity of DNA, around 30,000 T cell genomes, went into the sorted-subset replicate PCRs. Only in-frame clones appear in the TCRdb table, and some are missing; sequencing was by immunoSEQ multiplex PCR. The data show more than 600,000 clones, with 92% seen just once and 24% held by the top ten. This clone was observed a single time.

The specimen was naive CD8+ T cells sorted from blood. The chain uses TRBV19 and TRBJ2-1, with 9 bases identical to TRBD2. This receptor was taken from a man under 40 in good health. The CDR3 region has the DNA TGTGCCAGTAGTATAGGGACTAGCGACTACAATGAGCAGTTCTTC. Protein product: CASSIGTSDYNEQFF.